This T cell receptor beta chain was sequenced in a study of T cells in women clearing cervical HPV infection. Study findings and constraints: Timing of associations relative to infection is unclear; T-cell subsets were not isolated.

Clones were sequenced by immunoSEQ multiplex PCR, and TCRdb holds only the in-frame ones, with some missing. The sample data list approximately 44,000 clones. Comments on this clone: Its target is not known. Read sequence stops 3 residues before the CDR3 end, and the germline J gene provides the missing end.

This CDR3 region has 12 residues. The germline V gene has CDR1 LNHDA and CDR2 SQIVND (reference sequence). V lost 11 bases and J lost 3, with 11 bases in between. All participants had a single incident cervical HPV16 infection, and prevalent HPV16 infections were excluded. Cervical HPV DNA detected by MY09/MY11 PCR, typed by dot-blot. This sequence was found in a woman between 18 and 75 years old with a cervical HPV16 infection that either progressed to CIN3+ or cleared (not recorded which). Material for sequencing was blood buffy coat. The chain couples TRBV19 to TRBJ1-5, with D perhaps TRBD1 (5 bases). CDR3 residues: CACRAVNQPQHF. The sequenced CDR3 bases are TGTGCCTGCAGGGCCGTCAATCAGCCC.